The clone carrying this T cell receptor beta chain was counted ten times or more. There are 14 residues in the CDR3. V was cut by 1 base and J by 4 bases, with 8 bases left in between. Germline CDR1 reads SGHVS; CDR2 reads FQNEAQ. The source of the sample is a study of read filtering for tumor transcriptome and immune sequencing. Study-level information: By R-ISS, stages I, II and III held around 8, 15 and 7 patients.

Molecular barcoded adaptors covering alpha/delta and beta/gamma chains were used on 400 to 450 ng RNA. MiXCR, run by TCRdb on the reads, gives a single entry per CDR3 protein. In the table there are about 61,000 distinct CDR3 sequences, around 21% of which are singletons. Sampling of bone marrow took place during active disease in every patient. The chain has TRBV7-8 and TRBJ1-5; D gene unclear. The sequencing sample was made of a population of CD138-negative cells sorted from bone marrow. This TCR was sampled from a donor at least 40 years old with multiple myeloma. CDR3 coding DNA: TGTGCCAGCAGCTTAGGGAATGGGAATCAGCCCCAGCATTTT. Protein: CASSLGNGNQPQHF. Combining the CDR3 with reference TRBV7-8 and TRBJ1-5 gives the whole variable domain GAGVSQSPRYKVAKRGQDVALRCDPISGHVSLFWYQQALGQGPEFLTYFQNEAQLDKSGLPSDRFFAERPEGSVSTLKIQRTQQEDSAVYLCASSLGNGNQPQHFGDGTRLSIL.